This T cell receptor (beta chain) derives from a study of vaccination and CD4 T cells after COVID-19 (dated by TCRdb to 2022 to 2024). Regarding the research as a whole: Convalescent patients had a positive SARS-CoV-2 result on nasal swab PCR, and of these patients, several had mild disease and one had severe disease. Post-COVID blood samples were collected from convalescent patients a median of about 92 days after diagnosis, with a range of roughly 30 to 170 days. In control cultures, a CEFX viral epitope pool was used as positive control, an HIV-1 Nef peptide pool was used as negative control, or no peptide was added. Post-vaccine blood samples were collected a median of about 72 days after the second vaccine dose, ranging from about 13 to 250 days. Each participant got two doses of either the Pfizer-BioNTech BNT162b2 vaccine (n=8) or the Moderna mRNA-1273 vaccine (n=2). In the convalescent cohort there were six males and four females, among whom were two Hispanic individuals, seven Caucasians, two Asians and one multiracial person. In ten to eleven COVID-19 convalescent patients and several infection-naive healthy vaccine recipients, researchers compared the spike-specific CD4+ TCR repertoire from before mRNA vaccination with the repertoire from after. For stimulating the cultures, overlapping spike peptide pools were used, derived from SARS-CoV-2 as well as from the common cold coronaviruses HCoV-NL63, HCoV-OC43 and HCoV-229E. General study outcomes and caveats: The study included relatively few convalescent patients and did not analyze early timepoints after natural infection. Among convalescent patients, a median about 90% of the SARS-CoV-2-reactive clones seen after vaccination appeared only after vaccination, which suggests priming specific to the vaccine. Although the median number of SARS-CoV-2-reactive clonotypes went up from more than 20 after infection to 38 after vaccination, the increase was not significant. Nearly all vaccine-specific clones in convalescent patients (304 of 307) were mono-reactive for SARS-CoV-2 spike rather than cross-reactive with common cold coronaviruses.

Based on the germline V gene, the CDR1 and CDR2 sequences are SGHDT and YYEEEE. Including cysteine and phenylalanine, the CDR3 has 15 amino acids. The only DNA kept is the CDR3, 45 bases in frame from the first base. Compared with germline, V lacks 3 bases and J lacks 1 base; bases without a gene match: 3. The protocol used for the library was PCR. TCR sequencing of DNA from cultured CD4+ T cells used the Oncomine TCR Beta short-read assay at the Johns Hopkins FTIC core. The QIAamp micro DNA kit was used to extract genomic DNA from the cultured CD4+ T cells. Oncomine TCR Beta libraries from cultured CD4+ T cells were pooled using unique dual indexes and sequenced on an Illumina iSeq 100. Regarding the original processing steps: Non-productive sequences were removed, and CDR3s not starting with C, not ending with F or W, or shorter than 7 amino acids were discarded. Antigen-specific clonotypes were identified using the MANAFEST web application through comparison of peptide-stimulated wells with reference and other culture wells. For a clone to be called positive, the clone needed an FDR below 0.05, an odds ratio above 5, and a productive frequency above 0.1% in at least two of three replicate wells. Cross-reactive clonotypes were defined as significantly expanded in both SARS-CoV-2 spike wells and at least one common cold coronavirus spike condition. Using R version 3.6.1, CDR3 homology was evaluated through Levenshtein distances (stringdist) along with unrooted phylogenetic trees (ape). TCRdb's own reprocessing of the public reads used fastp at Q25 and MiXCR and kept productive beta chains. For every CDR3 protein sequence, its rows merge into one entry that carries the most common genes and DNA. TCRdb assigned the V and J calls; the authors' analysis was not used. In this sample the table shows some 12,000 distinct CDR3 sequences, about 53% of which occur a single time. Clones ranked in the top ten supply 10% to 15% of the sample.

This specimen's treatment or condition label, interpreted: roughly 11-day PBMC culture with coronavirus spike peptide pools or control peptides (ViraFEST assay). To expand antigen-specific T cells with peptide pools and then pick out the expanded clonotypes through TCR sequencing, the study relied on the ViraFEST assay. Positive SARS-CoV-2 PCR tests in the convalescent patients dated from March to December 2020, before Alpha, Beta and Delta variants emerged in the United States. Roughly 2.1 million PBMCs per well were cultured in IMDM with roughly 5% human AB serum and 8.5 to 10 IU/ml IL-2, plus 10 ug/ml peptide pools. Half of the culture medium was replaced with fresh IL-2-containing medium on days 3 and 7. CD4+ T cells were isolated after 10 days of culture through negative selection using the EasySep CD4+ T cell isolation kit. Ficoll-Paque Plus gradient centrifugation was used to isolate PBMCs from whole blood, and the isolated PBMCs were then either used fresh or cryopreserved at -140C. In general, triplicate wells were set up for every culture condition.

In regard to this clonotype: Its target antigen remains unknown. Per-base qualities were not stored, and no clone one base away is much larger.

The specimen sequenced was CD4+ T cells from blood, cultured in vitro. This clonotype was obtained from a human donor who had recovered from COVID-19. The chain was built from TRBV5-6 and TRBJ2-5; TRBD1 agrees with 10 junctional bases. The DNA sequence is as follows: TGTGCCAGCAGCTGGACAGGGGGGGGCCAAGAGACCCAGTACTTC. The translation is CASSWTGGGQETQYF.